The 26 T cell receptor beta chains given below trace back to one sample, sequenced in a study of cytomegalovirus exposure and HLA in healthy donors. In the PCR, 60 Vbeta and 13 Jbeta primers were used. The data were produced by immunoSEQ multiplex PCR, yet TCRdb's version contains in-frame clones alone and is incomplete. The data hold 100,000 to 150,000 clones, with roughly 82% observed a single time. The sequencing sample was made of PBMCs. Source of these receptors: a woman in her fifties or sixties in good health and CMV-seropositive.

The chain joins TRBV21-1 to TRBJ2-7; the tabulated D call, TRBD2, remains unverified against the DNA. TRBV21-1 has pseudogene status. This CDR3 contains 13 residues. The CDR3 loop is CASSRGGSHEQYF. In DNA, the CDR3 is TGTGCCAGCAGTAGGGGGGGTTCCCACGAGCAGTACTTC.

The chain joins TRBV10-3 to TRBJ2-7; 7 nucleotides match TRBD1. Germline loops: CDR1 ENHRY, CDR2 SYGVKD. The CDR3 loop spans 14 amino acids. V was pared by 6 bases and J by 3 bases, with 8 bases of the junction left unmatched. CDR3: CAISLIDRVYEQYF. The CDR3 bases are TGTGCCATCAGCCTTATCGACAGGGTCTACGAGCAGTACTTC.

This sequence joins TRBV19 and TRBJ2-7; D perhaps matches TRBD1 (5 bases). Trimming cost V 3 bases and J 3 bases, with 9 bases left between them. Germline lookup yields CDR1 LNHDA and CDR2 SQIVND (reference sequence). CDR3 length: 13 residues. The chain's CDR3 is CASSITDSYEQYF. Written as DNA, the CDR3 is TGTGCCAGTAGTATCACTGACAGCTACGAGCAGTACTTC. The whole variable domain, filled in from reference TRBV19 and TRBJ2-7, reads DGGITQSPKYLFRKEGQNVTLSCEQNLNHDAMYWYRQDPGQGLRLIYYSQIVNDFQKGDIAEGYSVSREKKESFPLTVTSAQKNPTAFYLCASSITDSYEQYFGPGTRLTVT.

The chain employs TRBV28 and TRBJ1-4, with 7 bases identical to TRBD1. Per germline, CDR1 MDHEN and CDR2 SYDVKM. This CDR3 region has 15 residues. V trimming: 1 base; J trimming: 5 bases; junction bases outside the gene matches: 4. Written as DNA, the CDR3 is TGTGCCAGCAGTTTATTTTCGACAGGGAATGAAAAACTGTTTTTT. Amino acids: CASSLFSTGNEKLFF.

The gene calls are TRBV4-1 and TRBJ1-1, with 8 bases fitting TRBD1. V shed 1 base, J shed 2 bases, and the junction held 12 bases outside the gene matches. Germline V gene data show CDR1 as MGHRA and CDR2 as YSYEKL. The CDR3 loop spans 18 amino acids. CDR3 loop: CASSQGTGSIVGNTEAFF. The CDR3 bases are TGCGCCAGCAGCCAAGGGACAGGGTCAATAGTGGGAAACACTGAAGCTTTCTTT.

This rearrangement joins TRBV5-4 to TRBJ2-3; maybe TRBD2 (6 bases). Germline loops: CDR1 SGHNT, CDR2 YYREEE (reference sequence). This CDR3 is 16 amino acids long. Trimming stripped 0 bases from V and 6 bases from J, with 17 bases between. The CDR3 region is CASSLVGGEAADTQYF. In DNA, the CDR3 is TGTGCCAGCAGCTTGGTTGGAGGGGAGGCGGCTGATACGCAGTATTTT.

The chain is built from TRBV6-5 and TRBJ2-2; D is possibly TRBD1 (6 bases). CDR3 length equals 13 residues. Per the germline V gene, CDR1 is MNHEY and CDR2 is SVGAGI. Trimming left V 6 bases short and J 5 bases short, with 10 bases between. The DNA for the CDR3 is TGTGCCAGCAGAAAGGGGGTTACCGGGGAGCTGTTTTTT. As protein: CASRKGVTGELFF.

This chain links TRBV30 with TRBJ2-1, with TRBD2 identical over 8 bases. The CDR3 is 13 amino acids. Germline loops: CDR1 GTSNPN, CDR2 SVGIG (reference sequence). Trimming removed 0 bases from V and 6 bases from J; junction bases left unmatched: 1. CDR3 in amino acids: CAWSVGTSNEQFF. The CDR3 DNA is TGTGCCTGGAGTGTAGGGACTAGCAATGAGCAGTTCTTC.

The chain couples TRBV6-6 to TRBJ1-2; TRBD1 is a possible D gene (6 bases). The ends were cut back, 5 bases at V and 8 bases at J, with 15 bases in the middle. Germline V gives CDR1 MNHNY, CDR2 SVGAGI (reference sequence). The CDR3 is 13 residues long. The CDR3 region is CASSDRGIGGYTF. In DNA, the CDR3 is TGTGCCAGCAGTGATAGGGGGATTGGGGGCTACACCTTC.

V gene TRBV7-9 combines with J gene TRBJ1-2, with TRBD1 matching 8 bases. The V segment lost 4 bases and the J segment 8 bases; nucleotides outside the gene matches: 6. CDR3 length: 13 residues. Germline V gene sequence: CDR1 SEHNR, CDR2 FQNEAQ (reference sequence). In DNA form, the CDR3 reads TGTGCCAGCAGCTCAAGACAGGGGTCCGGCTACACCTTC. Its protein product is CASSSRQGSGYTF. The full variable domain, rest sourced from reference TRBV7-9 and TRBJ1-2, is DTGVSQNPRHKITKRGQNVTFRCDPISEHNRLYWYRQTLGQGPEFLTYFQNEAQLEKSRLLSDRFSAERPKGSFSTLEIQRTEQGDSAMYLCASSSRQGSGYTFGSGTRLTVV.

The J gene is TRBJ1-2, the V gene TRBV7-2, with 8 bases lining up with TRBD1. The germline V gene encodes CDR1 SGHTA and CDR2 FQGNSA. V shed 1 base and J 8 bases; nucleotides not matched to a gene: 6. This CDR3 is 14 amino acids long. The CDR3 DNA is TGTGCCAGCAGCTTAGTCGCAGGGGGCGAAGGCTACACCTTC. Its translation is CASSLVAGGEGYTF.

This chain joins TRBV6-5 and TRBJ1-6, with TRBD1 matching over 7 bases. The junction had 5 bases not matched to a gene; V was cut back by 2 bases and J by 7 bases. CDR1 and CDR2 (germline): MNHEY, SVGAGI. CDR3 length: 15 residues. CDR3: CASSYTQGSNSPLHF. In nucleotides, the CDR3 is TGTGCCAGCAGTTACACACAGGGGTCCAATTCACCCCTCCACTTT.

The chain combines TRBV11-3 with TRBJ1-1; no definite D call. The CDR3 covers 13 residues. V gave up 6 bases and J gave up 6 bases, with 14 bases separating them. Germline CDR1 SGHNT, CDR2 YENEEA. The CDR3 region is CASSQRGEAEAFF. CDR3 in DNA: TGTGCCAGCAGTCAACGTGGAGAGGCTGAAGCTTTCTTT.

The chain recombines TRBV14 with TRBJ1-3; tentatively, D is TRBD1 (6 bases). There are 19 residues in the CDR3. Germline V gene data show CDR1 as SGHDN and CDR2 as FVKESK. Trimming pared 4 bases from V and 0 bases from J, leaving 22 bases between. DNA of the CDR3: TGTGCCAGCAGCCCCGAACTACTCACAGGGATGCTCTCTGGAAACACCATATATTTT. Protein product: CASSPELLTGMLSGNTIYF.

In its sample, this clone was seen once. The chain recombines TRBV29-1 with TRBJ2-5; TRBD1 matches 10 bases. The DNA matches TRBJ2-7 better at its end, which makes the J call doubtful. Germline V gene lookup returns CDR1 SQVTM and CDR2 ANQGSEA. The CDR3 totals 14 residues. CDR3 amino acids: CSVLRDRGSYEQYF. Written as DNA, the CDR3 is TGCAGCGTTCTCCGGGACAGGGGTTCGTACGAGCAGTACTTC.

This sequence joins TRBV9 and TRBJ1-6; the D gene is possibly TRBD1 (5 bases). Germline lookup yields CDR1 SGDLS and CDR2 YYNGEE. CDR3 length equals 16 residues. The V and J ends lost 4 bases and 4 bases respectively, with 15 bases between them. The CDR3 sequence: CASSTSWGGYNSPLHF. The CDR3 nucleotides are TGTGCCAGCAGCACCTCCTGGGGGGGGTATAATTCACCCCTCCACTTT. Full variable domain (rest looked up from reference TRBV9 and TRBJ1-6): DSGVTQTPKHLITATGQRVTLRCSPRSGDLSVYWYQQSLDQGLQFLIQYYNGEERAKGNILERFSAQQFPDLHSELNLSSLELGDSALYFCASSTSWGGYNSPLHFGNGTRLTVT.

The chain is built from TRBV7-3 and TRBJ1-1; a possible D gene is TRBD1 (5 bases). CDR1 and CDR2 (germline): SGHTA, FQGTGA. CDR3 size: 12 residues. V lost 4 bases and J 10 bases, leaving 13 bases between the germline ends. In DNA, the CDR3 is TGTGCCAGCAGCTCTATGGACAAGATAGCTTTCTTT. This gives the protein CASSSMDKIAFF.

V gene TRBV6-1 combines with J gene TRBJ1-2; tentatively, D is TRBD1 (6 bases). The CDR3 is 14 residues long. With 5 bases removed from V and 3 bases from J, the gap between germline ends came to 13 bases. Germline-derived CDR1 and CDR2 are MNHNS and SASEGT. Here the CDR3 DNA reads TGTGCCAGCAGTTCCTGGACAGCCGACTATGGCTACACCTTC. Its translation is CASSSWTADYGYTF.

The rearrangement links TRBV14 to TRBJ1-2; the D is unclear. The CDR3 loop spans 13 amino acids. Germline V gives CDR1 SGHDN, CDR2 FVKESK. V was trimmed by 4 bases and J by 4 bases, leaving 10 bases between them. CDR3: CASSLTSAYGYTF. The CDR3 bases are TGTGCCAGCAGCCTTACTAGCGCCTATGGCTACACCTTC.

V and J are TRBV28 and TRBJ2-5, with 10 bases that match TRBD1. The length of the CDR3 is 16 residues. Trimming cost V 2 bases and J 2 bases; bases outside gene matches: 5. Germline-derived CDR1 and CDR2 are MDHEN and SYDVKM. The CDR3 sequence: CASSLSGTGAQETQYF. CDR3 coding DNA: TGTGCCAGCAGTTTAAGTGGGACAGGGGCTCAAGAGACCCAGTACTTC.

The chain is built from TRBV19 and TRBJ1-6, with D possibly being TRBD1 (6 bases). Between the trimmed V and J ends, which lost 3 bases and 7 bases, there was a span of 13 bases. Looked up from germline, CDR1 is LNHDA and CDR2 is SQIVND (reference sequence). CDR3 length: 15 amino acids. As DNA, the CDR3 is TGTGCCAGTAGTATGGCCCAGGGGACGAATTCACCCCTCCACTTT. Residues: CASSMAQGTNSPLHF.

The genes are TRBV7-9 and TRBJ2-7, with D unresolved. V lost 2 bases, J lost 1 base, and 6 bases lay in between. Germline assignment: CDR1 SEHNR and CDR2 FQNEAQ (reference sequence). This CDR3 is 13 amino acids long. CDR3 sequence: CASSLQVSYEQYF. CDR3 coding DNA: TGTGCCAGCAGCTTACAGGTGTCCTACGAGCAGTACTTC.

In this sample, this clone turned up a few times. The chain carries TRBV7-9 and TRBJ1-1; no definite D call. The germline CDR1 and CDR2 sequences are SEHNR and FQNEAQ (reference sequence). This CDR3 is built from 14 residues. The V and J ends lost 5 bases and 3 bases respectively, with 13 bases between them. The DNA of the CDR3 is TGTGCCAGCAGCACCTCGGAGCTGCACACTGAAGCTTTCTTT. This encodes CASSTSELHTEAFF.

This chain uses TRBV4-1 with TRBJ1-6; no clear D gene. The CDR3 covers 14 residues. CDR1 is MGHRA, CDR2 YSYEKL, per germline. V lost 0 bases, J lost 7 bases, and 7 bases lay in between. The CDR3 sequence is CASSQDRYNSPLHF. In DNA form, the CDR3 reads TGCGCCAGCAGCCAAGACAGGTACAATTCACCCCTCCACTTT.

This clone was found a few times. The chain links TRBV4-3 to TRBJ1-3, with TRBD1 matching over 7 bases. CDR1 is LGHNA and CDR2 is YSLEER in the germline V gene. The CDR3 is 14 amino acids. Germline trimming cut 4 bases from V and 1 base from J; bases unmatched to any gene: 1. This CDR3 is CASSPQGSGNTIYF. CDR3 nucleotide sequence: TGCGCCAGCAGCCCACAGGGGTCTGGAAACACCATATATTTT.

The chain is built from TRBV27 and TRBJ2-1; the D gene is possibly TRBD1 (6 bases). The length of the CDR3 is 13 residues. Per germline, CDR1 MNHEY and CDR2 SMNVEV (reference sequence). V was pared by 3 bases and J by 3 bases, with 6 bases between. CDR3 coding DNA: TGTGCCAGCAGTTTGGACAGCTACAATGAGCAGTTCTTC. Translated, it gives CASSLDSYNEQFF.